The present TCR beta chain was sequenced within a study of T cell responses to AZD1222 COVID-19 vaccine. This CDR3 has 14 amino acids. Germline CDR1 MNHEY, CDR2 SVGAGI. Trimming at V came to 5 bases and at J to 3 bases, leaving 3 bases not matched to a gene. The table came from immunoSEQ multiplex PCR; TCRdb's copy has only in-frame clones and leaves some out. This sample yields more than 100,000 clones, of which more than 85% are seen a single time; roughly 2% belongs to the top ten. The chain carries TRBV6-5 and TRBJ2-7; the match to TRBD1 covers 11 bases. The material sequenced was peripheral blood, taken 28 days after the second AZD1222 dose. The sequence was collected from an adult who received the AZD1222 COVID-19 vaccine. CDR3 DNA: TGTGCCAGCAGTAGGGACAGGGGGTTCTACGAGCAGTACTTC. Protein: CASSRDRGFYEQYF.